The sequence of this T cell receptor beta chain was determined in a study of tumor-infiltrating lymphocytes in oesophageal squamous cell carcinoma. The CDR3 is made up of 13 amino acids. Per germline, CDR1 LGHNA and CDR2 YNFKEQ. Trimming pared 1 base from V and 5 bases from J, leaving 5 bases between. One entry per CDR3 protein results from TCRdb running MiXCR on the PCR reads. The table lists approximately 10,000 distinct CDR3 sequences, around 53% of them singletons. In this sample, this clonotype turned up many times. The sequenced sample was esophageal tumor tissue. V gene TRBV4-2 combines with J gene TRBJ2-2, with unresolved D. This clonotype was sampled from a female donor with esophageal squamous cell carcinoma. CDR3 DNA sequence: TGTGCCAGCAGCCAAGGAGAAACCGGGGAGCTGTTTTTT. This translates into CASSQGETGELFF.